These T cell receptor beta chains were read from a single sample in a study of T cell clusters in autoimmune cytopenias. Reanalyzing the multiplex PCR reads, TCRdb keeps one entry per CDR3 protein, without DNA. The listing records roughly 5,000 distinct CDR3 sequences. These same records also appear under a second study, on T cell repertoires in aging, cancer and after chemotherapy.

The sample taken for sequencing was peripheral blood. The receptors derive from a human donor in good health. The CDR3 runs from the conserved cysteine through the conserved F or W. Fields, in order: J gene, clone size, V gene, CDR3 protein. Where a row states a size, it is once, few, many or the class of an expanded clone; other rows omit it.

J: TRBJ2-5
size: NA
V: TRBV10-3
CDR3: CAISADRGDLAETQYF

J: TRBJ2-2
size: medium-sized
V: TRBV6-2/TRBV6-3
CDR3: CASSEDRVGTGELFF

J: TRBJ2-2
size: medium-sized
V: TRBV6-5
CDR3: CASSPFSDGNTGELFF

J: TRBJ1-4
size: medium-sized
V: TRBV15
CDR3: CATSREKTDGEKLFF

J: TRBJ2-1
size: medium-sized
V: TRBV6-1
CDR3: CASSVLSGGASSYNEQFF

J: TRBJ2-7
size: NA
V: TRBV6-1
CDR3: CASSRLHAGLAVYEQYF

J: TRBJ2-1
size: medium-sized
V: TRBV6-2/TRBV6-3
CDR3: CASSPLRTSGGNEQFF

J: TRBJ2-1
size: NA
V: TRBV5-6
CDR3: CASSILAGGRMDEQFF

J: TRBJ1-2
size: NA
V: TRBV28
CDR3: CATFTGGGYTF

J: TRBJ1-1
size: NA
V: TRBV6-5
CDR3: CASSYQWATMNTEAFF

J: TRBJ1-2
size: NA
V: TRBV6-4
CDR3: CASSEGQGTSYGYTF

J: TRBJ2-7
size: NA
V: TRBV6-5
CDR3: CATSPGTGNYEQYF

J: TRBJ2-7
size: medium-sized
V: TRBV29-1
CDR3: CSVEGPAGGNEQYF

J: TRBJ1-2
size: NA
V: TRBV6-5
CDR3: CASSYSGQGGYTF

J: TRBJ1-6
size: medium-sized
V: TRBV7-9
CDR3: CASSSRAGQGSSPLHF

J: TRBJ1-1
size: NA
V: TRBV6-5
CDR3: CASSFAGTEAFF

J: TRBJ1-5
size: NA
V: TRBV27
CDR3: CASAQLQGGSNQPQHF

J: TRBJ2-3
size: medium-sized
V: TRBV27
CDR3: CASRRQGTDTQYF

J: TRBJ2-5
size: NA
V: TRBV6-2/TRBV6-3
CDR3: CASSLLSVAGGPQETQYF

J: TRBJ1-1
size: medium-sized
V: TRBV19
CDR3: CASSMSSAPNTEAFF

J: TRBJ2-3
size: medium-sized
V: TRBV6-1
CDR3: CACDRGEADTQYF

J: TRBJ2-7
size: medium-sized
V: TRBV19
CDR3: CATRQGEEQYF

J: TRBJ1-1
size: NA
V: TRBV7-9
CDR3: CASSPGQGLNTEAFF

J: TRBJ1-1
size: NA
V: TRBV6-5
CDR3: CASSLGPGAEAFF

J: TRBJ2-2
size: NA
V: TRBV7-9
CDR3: CASSLGQLNTGELFF

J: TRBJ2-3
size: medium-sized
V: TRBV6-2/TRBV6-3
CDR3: CASSYSAGPDTQYF

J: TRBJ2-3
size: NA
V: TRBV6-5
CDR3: CASSYPGTAGGGPDTQYF

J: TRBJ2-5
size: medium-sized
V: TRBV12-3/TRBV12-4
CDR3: CASSLLTGTKETQYF

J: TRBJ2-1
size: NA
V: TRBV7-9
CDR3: CASSPRGTRMFDEQFF

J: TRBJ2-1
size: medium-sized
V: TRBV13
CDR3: CASSARNEQFF

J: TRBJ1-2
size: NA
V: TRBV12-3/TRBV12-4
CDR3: CASRFGGALGYTF

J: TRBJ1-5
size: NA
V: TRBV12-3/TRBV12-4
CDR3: CASSLVPQPQHF

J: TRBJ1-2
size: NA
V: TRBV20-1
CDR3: CSAEDRVYGYTF

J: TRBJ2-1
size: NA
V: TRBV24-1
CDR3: CATSGRQGAYNEQFF

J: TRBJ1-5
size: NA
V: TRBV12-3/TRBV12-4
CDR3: CASSPSGTGNNQPQHF

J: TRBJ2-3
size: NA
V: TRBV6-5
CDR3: CASSDQGDWGTDTQYF

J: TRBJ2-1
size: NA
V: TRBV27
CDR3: CASSLSAQVGNEQFF

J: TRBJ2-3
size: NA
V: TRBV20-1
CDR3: CSATSGGSGSDTQYF

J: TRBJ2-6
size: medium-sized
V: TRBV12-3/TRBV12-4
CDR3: CAASNPTVSGANVLTF

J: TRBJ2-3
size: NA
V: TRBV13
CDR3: CATAVRVAGADTQYF

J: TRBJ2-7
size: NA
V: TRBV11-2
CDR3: CASSYVGHGYEQYF

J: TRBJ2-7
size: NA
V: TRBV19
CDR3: CASSTQHRGQGAYEQYF

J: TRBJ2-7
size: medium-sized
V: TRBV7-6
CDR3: CASSLEQSYEQYF

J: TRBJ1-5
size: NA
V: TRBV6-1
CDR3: CASSAKTTEIYYQPQHF

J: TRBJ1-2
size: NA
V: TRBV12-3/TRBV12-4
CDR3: CASSLNRATYGYTF

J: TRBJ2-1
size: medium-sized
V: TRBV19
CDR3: CASGHRGHNEQFF

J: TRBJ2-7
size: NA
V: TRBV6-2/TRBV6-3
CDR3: CASSLRREQYF

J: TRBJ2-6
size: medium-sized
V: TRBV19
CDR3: CASSIAYGSGANVLTF

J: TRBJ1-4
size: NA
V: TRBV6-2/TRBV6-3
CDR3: CASSFIPGQGTVEKLFF

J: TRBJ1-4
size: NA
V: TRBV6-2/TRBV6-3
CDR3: CASSSQGQRREKLFF

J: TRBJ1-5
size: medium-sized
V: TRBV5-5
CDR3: CASSLGGQGRTQPQHF

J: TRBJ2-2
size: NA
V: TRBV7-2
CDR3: CASSYEPPGFWTGELFF